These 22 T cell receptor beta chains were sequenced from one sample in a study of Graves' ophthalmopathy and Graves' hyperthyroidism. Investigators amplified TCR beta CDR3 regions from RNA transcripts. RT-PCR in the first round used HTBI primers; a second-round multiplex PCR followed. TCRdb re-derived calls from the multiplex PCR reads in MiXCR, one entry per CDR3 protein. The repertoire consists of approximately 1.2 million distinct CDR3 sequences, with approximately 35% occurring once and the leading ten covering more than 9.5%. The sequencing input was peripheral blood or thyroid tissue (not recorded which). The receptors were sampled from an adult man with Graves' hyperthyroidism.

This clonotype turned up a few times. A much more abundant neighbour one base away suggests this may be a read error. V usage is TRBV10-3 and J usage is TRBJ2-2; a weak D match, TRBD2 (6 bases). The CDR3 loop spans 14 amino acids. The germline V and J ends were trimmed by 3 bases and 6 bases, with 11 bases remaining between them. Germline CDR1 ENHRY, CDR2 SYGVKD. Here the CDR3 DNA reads TGTGCCATCAGTGAAAGACTAGACGCCGGGGAGCTGTTTTTT. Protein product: CAISERLDAGELFF.

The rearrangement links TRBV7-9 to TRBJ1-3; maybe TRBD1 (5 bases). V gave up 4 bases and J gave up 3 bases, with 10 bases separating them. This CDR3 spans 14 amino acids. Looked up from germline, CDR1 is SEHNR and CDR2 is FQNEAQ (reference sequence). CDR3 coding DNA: TGTGCCAGCAGCTCTCAGGGCTTTGGAAACACCATATATTTT. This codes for CASSSQGFGNTIYF.

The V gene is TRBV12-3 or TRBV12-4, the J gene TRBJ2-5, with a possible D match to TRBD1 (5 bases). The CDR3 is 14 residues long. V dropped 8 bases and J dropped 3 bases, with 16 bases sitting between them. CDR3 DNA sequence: TGTGCCAGCGGATGGGCAGGGCAAAAAGAGACCCAGTACTTC. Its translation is CASGWAGQKETQYF.

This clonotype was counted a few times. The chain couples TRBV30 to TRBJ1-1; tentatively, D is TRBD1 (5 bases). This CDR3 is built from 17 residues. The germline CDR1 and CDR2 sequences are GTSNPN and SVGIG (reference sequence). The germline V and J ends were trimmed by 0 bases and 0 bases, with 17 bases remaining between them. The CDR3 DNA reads TGTGCCTGGAGTGTAGGGACTGAGCGGGGCATGAACACTGAAGCTTTCTTT. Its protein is CAWSVGTERGMNTEAFF.

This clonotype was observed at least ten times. This CDR3 reads CASSIWGDETQYF. In nucleotides, the CDR3 is TGTGCCAGTAGTATTTGGGGTGATGAGACCCAGTACTTC. The chain uses TRBV19 and TRBJ2-5; D is uncertain. Per the germline V gene, CDR1 is LNHDA and CDR2 is SQIVND (reference sequence). The CDR3 runs 13 residues. Trimming took 3 bases from V and 5 from J, leaving 10 bases between them.

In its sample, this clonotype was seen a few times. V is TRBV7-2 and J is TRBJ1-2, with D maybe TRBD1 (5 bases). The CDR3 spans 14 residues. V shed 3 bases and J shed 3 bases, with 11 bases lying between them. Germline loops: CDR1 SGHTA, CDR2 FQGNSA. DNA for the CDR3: TGTGCCAGCAGCTTGGGGCGGGGAGACTATGGCTACACCTTC. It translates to CASSLGRGDYGYTF.

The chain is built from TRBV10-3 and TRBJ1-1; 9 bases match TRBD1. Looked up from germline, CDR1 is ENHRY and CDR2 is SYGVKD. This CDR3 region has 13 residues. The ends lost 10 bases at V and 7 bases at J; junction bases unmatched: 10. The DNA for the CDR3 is TGTGCCACCGGCGGGACAGGGAACGATGAAGCTTTCTTT. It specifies CATGGTGNDEAFF.

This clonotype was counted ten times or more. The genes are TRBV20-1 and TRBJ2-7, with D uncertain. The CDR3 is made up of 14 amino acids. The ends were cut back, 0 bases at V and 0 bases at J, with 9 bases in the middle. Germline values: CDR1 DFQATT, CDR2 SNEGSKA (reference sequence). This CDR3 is CSARDFKNSYEQYF. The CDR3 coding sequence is TGCAGTGCTAGAGACTTCAAAAACTCCTACGAGCAGTACTTC.

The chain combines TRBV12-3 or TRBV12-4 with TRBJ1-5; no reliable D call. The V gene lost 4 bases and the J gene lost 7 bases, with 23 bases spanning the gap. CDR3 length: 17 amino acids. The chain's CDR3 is CASSSGASPYGRQPQHF. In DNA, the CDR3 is TGTGCCAGCAGTTCTGGAGCTTCCCCCTACGGCCGCCAGCCCCAGCATTTT.

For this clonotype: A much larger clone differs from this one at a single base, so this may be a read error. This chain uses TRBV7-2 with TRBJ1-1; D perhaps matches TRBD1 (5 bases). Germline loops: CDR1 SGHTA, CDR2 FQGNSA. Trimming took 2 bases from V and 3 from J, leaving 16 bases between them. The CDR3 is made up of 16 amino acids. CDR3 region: CASSLMSGGMDTEAFF. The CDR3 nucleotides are TGTGCCAGCAGCTTAATGAGTGGGGGTATGGACACTGAAGCTTTCTTT.

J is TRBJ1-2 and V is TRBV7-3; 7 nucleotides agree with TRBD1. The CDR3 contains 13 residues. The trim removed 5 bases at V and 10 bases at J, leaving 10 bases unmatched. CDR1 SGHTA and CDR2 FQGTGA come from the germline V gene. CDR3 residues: CASSPTTGANYTF. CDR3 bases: TGTGCCAGCAGCCCTACCACAGGGGCCAACTACACCTTC.

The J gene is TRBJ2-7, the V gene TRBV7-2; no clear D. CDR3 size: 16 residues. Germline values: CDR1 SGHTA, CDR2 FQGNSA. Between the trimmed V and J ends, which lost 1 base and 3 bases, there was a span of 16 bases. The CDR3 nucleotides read TGTGCCAGCAGCTTAGGTCCGTCAGTCGGGTACTACGAGCAGTACGTC. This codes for CASSLGPSVGYYEQYV.

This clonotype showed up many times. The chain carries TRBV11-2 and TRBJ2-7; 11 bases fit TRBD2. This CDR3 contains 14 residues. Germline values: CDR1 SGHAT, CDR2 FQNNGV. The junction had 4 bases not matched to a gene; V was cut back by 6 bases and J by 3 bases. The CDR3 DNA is TGTGCCAGCAGAGAGACTAGCGGGATCTACGAGCAGTACTTC. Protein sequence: CASRETSGIYEQYF.

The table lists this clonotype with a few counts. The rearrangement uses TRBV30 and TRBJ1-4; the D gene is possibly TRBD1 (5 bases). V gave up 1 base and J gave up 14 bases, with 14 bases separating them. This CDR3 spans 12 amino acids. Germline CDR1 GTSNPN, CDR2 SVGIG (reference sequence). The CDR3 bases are TGTGCCTGGAGTGGGGACCGACTGGATCTGTTTTTT. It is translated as CAWSGDRLDLFF. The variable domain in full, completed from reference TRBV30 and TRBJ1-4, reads SQTIHQWPATLVQPVGSPLSLECTVEGTSNPNLYWYRQAAGRGLQLLFYSVGIGQISSEVPQNLSASRPQDRQFILSSKKLLLSDSGFYLCAWSGDRLDLFFGSGTQLSVL.

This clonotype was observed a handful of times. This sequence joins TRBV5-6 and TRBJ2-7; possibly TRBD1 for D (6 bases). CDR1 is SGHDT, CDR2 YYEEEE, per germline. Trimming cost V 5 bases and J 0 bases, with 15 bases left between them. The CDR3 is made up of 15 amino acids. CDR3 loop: CASRDVRDTSYEQYF. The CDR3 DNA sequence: TGTGCCAGCAGAGATGTTCGGGACACCTCCTACGAGCAGTACTTC.

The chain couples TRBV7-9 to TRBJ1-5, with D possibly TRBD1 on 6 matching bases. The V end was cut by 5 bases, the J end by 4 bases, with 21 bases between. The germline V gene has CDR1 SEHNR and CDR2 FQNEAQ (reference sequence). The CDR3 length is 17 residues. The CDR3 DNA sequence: TGTGCCAGCAGCCCAGGGGTTAAGGGCCCTTTGAATCAGCCCCAGCATTTT. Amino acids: CASSPGVKGPLNQPQHF.

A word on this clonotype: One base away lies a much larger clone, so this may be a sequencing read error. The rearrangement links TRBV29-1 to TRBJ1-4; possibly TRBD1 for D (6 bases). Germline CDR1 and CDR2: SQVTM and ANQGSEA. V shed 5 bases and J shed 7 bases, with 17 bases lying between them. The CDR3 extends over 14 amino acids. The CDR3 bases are TGCAGCGTTCAAGTTAGGGAAGGGGGTGAAAAACTGTTTTTT. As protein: CSVQVREGGEKLFF.

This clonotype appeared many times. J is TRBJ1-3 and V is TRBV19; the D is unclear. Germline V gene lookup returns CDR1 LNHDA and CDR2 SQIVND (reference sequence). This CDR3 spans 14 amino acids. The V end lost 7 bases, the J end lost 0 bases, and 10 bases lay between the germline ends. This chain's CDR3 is CASTYTSSGNTIYF. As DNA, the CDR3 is TGTGCCAGTACCTACACCAGCTCTGGAAACACCATATATTTT.

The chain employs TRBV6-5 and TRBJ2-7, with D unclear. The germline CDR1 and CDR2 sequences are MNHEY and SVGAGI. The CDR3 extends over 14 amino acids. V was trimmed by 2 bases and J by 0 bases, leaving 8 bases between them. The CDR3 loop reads CASSYDGSSYEQYF. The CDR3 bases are TGTGCCAGCAGTTACGACGGCAGCTCCTACGAGCAGTACTTC.

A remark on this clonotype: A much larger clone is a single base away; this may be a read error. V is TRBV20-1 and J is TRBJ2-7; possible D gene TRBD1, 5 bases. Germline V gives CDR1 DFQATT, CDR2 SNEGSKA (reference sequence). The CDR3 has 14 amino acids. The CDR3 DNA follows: TGCGGTGCTAGAGACCCCAGGGCTACGTACGAGCAGTACTTC. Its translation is CGARDPRATYEQYF.

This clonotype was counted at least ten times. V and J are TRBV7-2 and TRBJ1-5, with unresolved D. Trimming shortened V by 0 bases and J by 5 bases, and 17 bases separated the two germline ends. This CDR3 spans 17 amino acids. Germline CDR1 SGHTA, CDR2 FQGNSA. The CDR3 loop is CASSLAFGNRVDQPQHF. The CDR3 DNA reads TGTGCCAGCAGCTTAGCGTTTGGAAATCGGGTTGATCAGCCCCAGCATTTT.

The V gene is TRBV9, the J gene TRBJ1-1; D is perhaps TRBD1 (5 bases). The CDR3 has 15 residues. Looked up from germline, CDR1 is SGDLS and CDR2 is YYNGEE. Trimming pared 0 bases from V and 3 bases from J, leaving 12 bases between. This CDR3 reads CASSVGDHQDTEAFF. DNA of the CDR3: TGTGCCAGCAGCGTAGGGGACCACCAGGACACTGAAGCTTTCTTT.